The 6 T cell receptor beta chains below come from one sample, sequenced in a study of T-cell reconstitution after alpha-beta-depleted transplantation in children. Library preparation (for TCRbeta) was performed with unique molecular identifiers. TCRdb reanalysed the PCR reads using MiXCR and keeps one entry per CDR3 protein. The table has more than 400,000 distinct CDR3 sequences, roughly 44% seen once. Sequenced material: PBMCs, taken before TCRalphabeta/CD19-depleted stem cell transplant. These receptors were taken from a girl aged 2 to 10 with aplastic anemia, due to receive a stem cell transplant.

This clonotype was observed a single time. The rearrangement uses TRBV20-1 and TRBJ2-7, with D possibly being TRBD1 (6 bases). The length of the CDR3 is 12 residues. V lost 6 bases and J lost 2, with 11 bases in between. Germline V gives CDR1 DFQATT, CDR2 SNEGSKA (reference sequence). The CDR3 region has the DNA TGCAGTGCCAACAGGGAACCCTACGAGCAGTACTTC. It translates to CSANREPYEQYF.

This clonotype appeared a few times. V usage is TRBV20-1 and J usage is TRBJ2-7; tentative D call: TRBD1 (6 bases). CDR3 length: 15 amino acids. Germline CDR1 reads DFQATT; CDR2 reads SNEGSKA (reference sequence). The V end lost 6 bases, the J end lost 7 bases, and 25 bases lay between the germline ends. CDR3 loop: CSAGPRGQPSREQYF. The DNA for the CDR3 is TGCAGTGCGGGACCAAGGGGACAACCCTCACGAGAGCAGTACTTC.

This sequence joins TRBV5-4 and TRBJ2-3; D is undetermined. V lost 1 base to trimming and J lost 0 bases, with 9 bases between them. Germline V gene sequence: CDR1 SGHNT, CDR2 YYREEE (reference sequence). The CDR3 has 15 amino acids. As DNA, the CDR3 is TGTGCCAGCAGCTTGTTCAAGGATAGCACAGATACGCAGTATTTT. Amino acids: CASSLFKDSTDTQYF.

The chain combines TRBV10-2 with TRBJ1-1; 9 bases are shared with TRBD1. Germline trimming cut 6 bases from V and 5 bases from J; bases unmatched to any gene: 4. Germline V CDR1 and CDR2: WSHSY, SAAADI. This CDR3 has 13 residues. This chain's CDR3 is CASSGTGWTEAFF. The DNA of the CDR3 is TGCGCCAGCAGCGGGACAGGGTGGACTGAAGCTTTCTTT.

This clonotype turned up a few times. This chain uses TRBV7-2 with TRBJ2-1, with D possibly TRBD2 on 5 matching bases. The length of the CDR3 is 14 residues. V was pared by 5 bases and J by 8 bases, with 16 bases between. Germline V gene lookup returns CDR1 SGHTA and CDR2 FQGNSA. CDR3 nucleotide sequence: TGTGCCAGCAGCACTCTCCGGGGTAGCCATGAGCAGTTCTTC. As protein: CASSTLRGSHEQFF.

This clonotype was seen repeatedly, ten times or more. V and J are TRBV12-3 or TRBV12-4 and TRBJ2-5, with D perhaps TRBD1 (6 bases). V was trimmed by 2 bases and J by 5 bases, leaving 12 bases between them. CDR3 size: 14 residues. CDR3 in amino acids: CASSLMGAGETQYF. As DNA, the CDR3 is TGTGCCAGCAGTTTAATGGGGGCTGGGGAGACCCAGTACTTC.